These 19 T cell receptor beta chains were sequenced from one sample in a study of blood T cells in healthy people across ages. A second PCR, run for roughly 7 to 11 cycles, used a sample-barcoded 5' primer plus a J-beta primer mix. TCRdb reprocessed the 5' RACE reads with MiXCR, giving one entry per CDR3 protein. The table has around 940,000 distinct CDR3 sequences, about 51% seen once. Sequencing used blood. The receptor set was obtained from a woman aged 55-69 years in good health.

This chain joins TRBV28 and TRBJ2-7, with TRBD2 matching 8 bases. This CDR3 has 14 residues. From germline, CDR1 is MDHEN and CDR2 SYDVKM. The junction had 6 bases not matched to a gene; V was cut back by 5 bases and J by 3 bases. The CDR3 region has the DNA TGTGCCAGCAGTCTAGCGGGCCTTAACTACGAGCAGTACTTC. Protein: CASSLAGLNYEQYF. The whole variable domain, remainder taken from reference TRBV28 and TRBJ2-7, is DVKVTQSSRYLVKRTGEKVFLECVQDMDHENMFWYRQDPGLGLRLIYFSYDVKMKEKGDIPEGYSVSREKKERFSLILESASTNQTSMYLCASSLAGLNYEQYFGPGTRLTVT.

This clonotype has a handful of counts. The chain carries TRBV12-3 or TRBV12-4 and TRBJ2-1, with D unresolved. Trimming left V 6 bases short and J 6 bases short, with 12 bases between. CDR3 length: 13 residues. The CDR3 sequence: CASSSAGPNEQFF. Here the CDR3 DNA reads TGTGCCAGCAGCTCCGCCGGGCCCAATGAGCAGTTCTTC.

This clonotype was counted once. V and J are TRBV5-1 and TRBJ1-2, with 7 nucleotides matching TRBD1. Per germline, CDR1 SGHRS and CDR2 YFSETQ. V lost 4 bases to trimming and J lost 4 bases; unmatched junction nucleotides: 7. CDR3 length equals 14 residues. CDR3 bases: TGCGCCAGCAGCCCGGGGGACAGCGTCTATGGCTACACCTTC. Protein sequence: CASSPGDSVYGYTF.

The rearrangement joins TRBV6-5 to TRBJ2-7, with D uncertain. Trimming shortened V by 3 bases and J by 2 bases, and 11 bases separated the two germline ends. This CDR3 is built from 14 residues. The germline V gene has CDR1 MNHEY and CDR2 SVGAGI. DNA for the CDR3: TGTGCCAGCAGTTATGTGGGAACCCCCTACGAGCAGTACTTC. It translates to CASSYVGTPYEQYF.

The rearrangement uses TRBV7-8 and TRBJ1-6; D unresolved. V was clipped by 1 base and J by 6 bases, with 13 bases between them. Germline values: CDR1 SGHVS, CDR2 FQNEAQ. This CDR3 has 16 residues. In DNA, the CDR3 is TGTGCCAGCAGCTTAGGGGAAGGGAACTTTAATTCACCCCTCCACTTT. It encodes CASSLGEGNFNSPLHF.

This clonotype was detected a few times. The chain employs TRBV25-1 and TRBJ2-5, with a tentative D call TRBD2 (6 bases). There are 14 residues in the CDR3. V lost 3 bases to trimming and J lost 5 bases, with 13 bases between them. Germline CDR1 is MGHDK and CDR2 is SYGVNS. The CDR3 here is CASSEATRRETQYF. CDR3 coding DNA: TGTGCCAGCAGTGAGGCGACTAGACGCGAGACCCAGTACTTC.

This chain connects TRBV3-1 to TRBJ1-2; tentative D call: TRBD1 (5 bases). Germline assignment: CDR1 LGHDT and CDR2 YNNKEL (reference sequence). CDR3 size: 15 residues. V was pared by 4 bases and J by 4 bases, with 16 bases between. The CDR3: CASSLGTGRVYGYTF. The DNA of the CDR3 is TGTGCCAGCAGCCTCGGGACCGGTCGCGTCTATGGCTACACCTTC.

A note on this clonotype: A much larger clone lies a single base off, so this may be a read error. The chain joins TRBV6-5 to TRBJ1-5; D is possibly TRBD1 (5 bases). Germline V gene data show CDR1 as MNHEY and CDR2 as SVGAGI. CDR3 size: 15 residues. Trimming shortened V by 2 bases and J by 0 bases, and 8 bases separated the two germline ends. The CDR3 is CASSYGGDSNQPQHF. As DNA, the CDR3 is TGTGCCAGCAGTTACGGGGGGGATAGCAATCAGCCCCAGCATTTT.

This clonotype showed up just a few times. The CDR3: CASSSTGREGYNEQFF. The CDR3 bases are TGTGCCAGCAGCTCCACCGGGCGGGAGGGGTACAATGAGCAGTTCTTC. The chain is built from TRBV12-3 or TRBV12-4 and TRBJ2-1, with TRBD2 matching 9 bases. This CDR3 spans 16 amino acids. The V and J ends lost 6 bases and 4 bases, in that order; junction bases with no gene match: 10.

This clonotype was detected a few times. CDR3 amino acids: CASSFGGTEAFF. DNA of the CDR3: TGTGCCAGCAGTTTTGGGGGCACTGAAGCTTTCTTT. The rearrangement uses TRBV6-6 and TRBJ1-1, with TRBD1 as a possible D gene (5 bases). The CDR3 contains 12 residues. Germline loops: CDR1 MNHNY, CDR2 SVGAGI (reference sequence). Trimming removed 4 bases from V and 4 bases from J, with 7 bases in between.

The chain carries TRBV3-1 and TRBJ1-5; D is unresolved. V shed 1 base and J shed 9 bases, with 13 bases lying between them. CDR1 is LGHDT, CDR2 YNNKEL, per germline (reference sequence). The CDR3 has 14 residues. The chain's CDR3 is CASSQGGMGRPQHF. In DNA, the CDR3 is TGTGCCAGCAGCCAAGGAGGGATGGGTCGGCCCCAGCATTTT.

This sequence joins TRBV29-1 and TRBJ1-1, with a tentative D call TRBD1 (6 bases). Germline V gene lookup returns CDR1 SQVTM and CDR2 ANQGSEA. The V end was cut by 6 bases, the J end by 1 base, with 12 bases between. This CDR3 is built from 13 residues. This CDR3 is CSVERQANTEAFF. For the CDR3, the DNA is TGCAGCGTCGAGCGACAGGCGAACACTGAAGCTTTCTTT.

This chain links TRBV28 with TRBJ2-5; no firm D call. Trimming took off 5 bases at V and 5 bases at J, with 12 bases between the two ends. Looked up from germline, CDR1 is MDHEN and CDR2 is SYDVKM. This CDR3 has 13 amino acids. DNA for the CDR3: TGTGCCAGCAGTCGTCAGGTCGCGGAGACCCAGTACTTC. Protein sequence: CASSRQVAETQYF. The whole variable domain, filled in from reference TRBV28 and TRBJ2-5, reads DVKVTQSSRYLVKRTGEKVFLECVQDMDHENMFWYRQDPGLGLRLIYFSYDVKMKEKGDIPEGYSVSREKKERFSLILESASTNQTSMYLCASSRQVAETQYFGPGTRLLVL.

This clonotype was observed a handful of times. A junction boundary mismatches the germline segment, possibly from a read error. V is TRBV12-3 or TRBV12-4 and J is TRBJ2-5, with 9 bases identical to TRBD2. The J call could be wrong; TRBJ2-7 is a better fit for the DNA end. This CDR3 comprises 16 residues. The DNA for the CDR3 is TGTGCCAGCAGCTTAGCCGGGAGGCGGGAGGGATACGAGCAGTACTTC. Translation: CASSLAGRREGYEQYF.

The chain employs TRBV11-2 and TRBJ2-3; no clear D gene. Trimming took off 5 bases at V and 3 bases at J, with 18 bases between the two ends. The CDR3 runs 16 residues. Germline CDR1 reads SGHAT; CDR2 reads FQNNGV. This CDR3 is CASSQGSSLATDTQYF. The CDR3, as DNA: TGTGCCAGCAGCCAAGGAAGTAGTTTGGCGACAGATACGCAGTATTTT.

The chain uses TRBV7-3 and TRBJ2-2; 7 nucleotides line up with TRBD2. CDR3 length: 16 amino acids. CDR1 is SGHTA and CDR2 is FQGTGA in the germline V gene. The V and J ends lost 0 bases and 2 bases, in that order; junction bases with no gene match: 3. This CDR3 is CASSLTGGLNTGELFF. CDR3 DNA sequence: TGTGCCAGCAGCTTAACGGGAGGGCTCAACACCGGGGAGCTGTTTTTT.

This clonotype turned up a few times. The V gene is TRBV6-2 or TRBV6-3, the J gene TRBJ2-7; D is ambiguous. CDR3 size: 14 residues. Per germline, CDR1 MNHEY and CDR2 SVGEGT. Trimming removed 6 bases from V and 3 bases from J, with 15 bases in between. Written as DNA, the CDR3 is TGTGCCAGCAGGACAAGCGATTCCCACTACGAGCAGTACTTC. This translates into CASRTSDSHYEQYF.

The J gene is TRBJ1-5, the V gene TRBV7-2; 8 bases are a match to TRBD1. CDR1 and CDR2 from the germline V gene are SGHTA and FQGNSA. With V trimmed by 5 bases and J by 7 bases, 7 bases remained unmatched. The CDR3 runs to 14 residues. CDR3 sequence (DNA): TGTGCCAGCAGCCCAGGGGGCAGGACCCAGCCCCAGCATTTT. Residues: CASSPGGRTQPQHF.

The chain recombines TRBV27 with TRBJ2-1, with D perhaps matching TRBD2 (6 bases). The CDR3 has 14 residues. From germline, CDR1 is MNHEY and CDR2 SMNVEV (reference sequence). Trimming took off 5 bases at V and 0 bases at J, with 8 bases between the two ends. Here the CDR3 DNA reads TGTGCCAGCAGTCGCGGGAACTCCTACAATGAGCAGTTCTTC. This gives the protein CASSRGNSYNEQFF.